A single sample gave rise to the 17 T cell receptor beta chains below, sequenced in a study of preoperative IRX-2 immunotherapy in early breast cancer. The treatment was: preoperative locoregional IRX-2 cytokine immunotherapy. Sequencing used immunoSEQ multiplex PCR; TCRdb keeps in-frame clones, though not all of them. The table lists roughly 93,000 clones, approximately 90% of them singletons, with roughly 2% in the top ten. Sample: tumor tissue, taken after IRX-2 immunotherapy. The source of these receptors is a human donor with breast cancer.

The chain is built from TRBV6-8 and TRBJ1-1; the match to TRBD1 covers 9 bases. The J segment lost 6 bases and the V segment lost 7 bases, leaving 6 bases of the junction unmatched. The CDR3 has 13 residues. Germline V gene sequence: CDR1 MNHGY, CDR2 SAAAGT. The CDR3 spells CASKDRGIAEAFF. The CDR3 DNA reads TGTGCCAGCAAAGACAGGGGGATAGCTGAAGCTTTCTTT.

V usage is TRBV7-2 and J usage is TRBJ1-2; no clear D gene. The CDR3 length is 13 residues. Germline-derived CDR1 and CDR2 are SGHTA and FQGNSA. Between the trimmed V and J ends, which lost 2 bases and 8 bases, there was a span of 12 bases. CDR3 sequence (DNA): TGTGCCAGCAGCTTATTCGGGGTGCGGGGCTACACCTTC. As protein: CASSLFGVRGYTF.

This rearrangement joins TRBV5-1 to TRBJ1-1; D is ambiguous. CDR1 and CDR2 (germline): SGHRS, YFSETQ. V dropped 4 bases and J dropped 6 bases, with 16 bases sitting between them. The CDR3 has 14 residues. The CDR3 sequence: CASSLQVGFAEAFF. The CDR3 region has the DNA TGCGCCAGCAGCCTACAAGTAGGGTTCGCTGAAGCTTTCTTT.

The chain is built from TRBV19 and TRBJ1-5, with a tentative D call TRBD1 (5 bases). CDR1 is LNHDA, CDR2 SQIVND, per germline (reference sequence). Trimming shortened V by 6 bases and J by 6 bases, and 18 bases separated the two germline ends. This CDR3 comprises 15 residues. The CDR3 DNA reads as TGTGCCAGTAGCGGAATGCAGGGTGCCGCTCAGCCCCAGCATTTT. Translation gives CASSGMQGAAQPQHF.

The chain employs TRBV5-1 and TRBJ2-2; 10 bases match TRBD2. Germline lookup yields CDR1 SGHRS and CDR2 YFSETQ. This CDR3 has 16 amino acids. The trim removed 5 bases at V and 5 bases at J, leaving 9 bases unmatched. Here the CDR3 reads CASSSLAGVGTGELFF. The CDR3 DNA reads TGCGCCAGCAGTTCTCTAGCGGGAGTGGGAACCGGGGAGCTGTTTTTT.

This chain joins TRBV6-8 and TRBJ1-2; a weak D match, TRBD1 (5 bases). Looked up from germline, CDR1 is MNHGY and CDR2 is SAAAGT. The CDR3 has 13 residues. V was pared by 3 bases and J by 4 bases, with 9 bases between. CDR3: CASSYRDPYGYTF. CDR3 coding DNA: TGTGCCAGCAGTTATAGGGACCCCTATGGCTACACCTTC.

The chain carries TRBV7-4 and TRBJ1-4, with 7 bases lining up with TRBD1. Germline V gene sequence: CDR1 SGHVT, CDR2 SQSDAQ. The CDR3 is 15 amino acids. The J segment lost 0 bases and the V segment lost 6 bases, leaving 4 bases of the junction unmatched. The CDR3 coding sequence is TGTGCCAGCAGGGACAGGCCTGCAACTAATGAAAAACTGTTTTTT. It codes for CASRDRPATNEKLFF.

The chain combines TRBV5-1 with TRBJ1-2, with TRBD1 identical over 9 bases. The CDR3 extends over 17 amino acids. Germline CDR1 is SGHRS and CDR2 is YFSETQ. After removal of 4 bases from V and 12 bases from J, the junction contained 22 bases not matched to a gene. CDR3 sequence: CASSLNNPGQGRFSDTF. For the CDR3, the DNA is TGCGCCAGCAGCCTAAATAACCCGGGACAGGGAAGATTTTCTGACACCTTC.

The CDR3 DNA is TGTGCCAGCAGTTACTCTTGGACTAGCGGTACCGGGGAGCTGTTTTTT. This sequence encodes CASSYSWTSGTGELFF. This chain joins TRBV6-8 and TRBJ2-2; 10 bases line up with TRBD2. Germline CDR1 MNHGY, CDR2 SAAAGT. This CDR3 is 16 amino acids long. The trim removed 0 bases at V and 5 bases at J, leaving 3 bases unmatched.

This clone has a single count. This sequence joins TRBV5-1 and TRBJ1-4; 9 bases align to TRBD1. This CDR3 has 20 residues. The V gene's germline CDR1 is SGHRS and CDR2 YFSETQ. V dropped 1 base and J dropped 6; count of bases not matched to a gene: 19. CDR3 coding DNA: TGCGCCAGCAGCTTGAGGCCTCTGGGATTCGCACAGGGGGCGGATGAAAAACTGTTTTTT. It encodes CASSLRPLGFAQGADEKLFF.

The chain combines TRBV5-1 with TRBJ1-5; 7 nucleotides agree with TRBD1. Germline loops: CDR1 SGHRS, CDR2 YFSETQ. Trimming at V came to 3 bases and at J to 3 bases, leaving 3 bases not matched to a gene. This CDR3 spans 14 amino acids. The CDR3 DNA reads TGCGCCAGCAGCTCGGGACAGTACAATCAGCCCCAGCATTTT. Amino acids: CASSSGQYNQPQHF.

V is TRBV18 and J is TRBJ2-7; tentative D call: TRBD2 (5 bases). The CDR3 covers 15 residues. Between the trimmed V and J ends, which lost 1 base and 0 bases, there was a span of 10 bases. The V gene's germline CDR1 is KGHSH and CDR2 LQKENI. DNA of the CDR3: TGTGCCAGCTCACCACGTGAGGGCCTCTCCTACGAGCAGTACTTC. Amino acid sequence: CASSPREGLSYEQYF.

The rearrangement uses TRBV30 and TRBJ2-1; 8 bases line up with TRBD2. Germline CDR1 is GTSNPN and CDR2 is SVGIG (reference sequence). Trimming cost V 2 bases and J 2 bases; bases outside gene matches: 2. This CDR3 contains 14 residues. Here the CDR3 reads CAWSPAGAYNEQFF. As DNA, the CDR3 is TGTGCCTGGAGTCCAGCGGGGGCCTACAATGAGCAGTTCTTC.

V and J are TRBV29-1 and TRBJ2-1; D could derive from TRBD1 or TRBD2 (6 bases each). Trimming pared 5 bases from V and 6 bases from J, leaving 17 bases between. CDR3 length: 14 residues. Germline CDR1 and CDR2: SQVTM and ANQGSEA. The CDR3 spells CSVPENRDFNEQFF. CDR3 nucleotide sequence: TGCAGCGTTCCGGAAAACAGGGACTTCAATGAGCAGTTCTTC.

CDR3 sequence reads: CASSNREGGYGTNEKLFF. CDR3 sequence (DNA): TGTGCCAGTAGTAACAGGGAGGGGGGCTACGGGACTAATGAAAAACTGTTTTTT. This chain joins TRBV19 and TRBJ1-4; D is perhaps TRBD1 (6 bases). V lost 4 bases to trimming and J lost 2 bases, with 20 bases between them. CDR3 length: 18 amino acids. CDR1 is LNHDA and CDR2 is SQIVND in the germline V gene (reference sequence).

Only a few counts were recorded for this clone. The CDR3 sequence: CASSPRRLSNQPQHF. The CDR3 nucleotides are TGTGCCAGCAGTCCCAGACGGCTTAGCAATCAGCCCCAGCATTTT. The J gene is TRBJ1-5, the V gene TRBV6-8; D gene ambiguous. The CDR3 is made up of 15 amino acids. Per the germline V gene, CDR1 is MNHGY and CDR2 is SAAAGT. V lost 5 bases and J lost 0, with 11 bases in between.

Only a few counts were recorded for this clone. CDR3 protein: CASSPQGSQPQHF. As DNA, the CDR3 is TGTGCCAGCTCCCCCCAGGGAAGTCAGCCCCAGCATTTT. This chain joins TRBV6-8 and TRBJ1-5, with D perhaps TRBD1 (5 bases). CDR1 is MNHGY, CDR2 SAAAGT, per germline. V was trimmed by 8 bases and J by 6 bases, leaving 14 bases between them. The CDR3 is 13 residues long.